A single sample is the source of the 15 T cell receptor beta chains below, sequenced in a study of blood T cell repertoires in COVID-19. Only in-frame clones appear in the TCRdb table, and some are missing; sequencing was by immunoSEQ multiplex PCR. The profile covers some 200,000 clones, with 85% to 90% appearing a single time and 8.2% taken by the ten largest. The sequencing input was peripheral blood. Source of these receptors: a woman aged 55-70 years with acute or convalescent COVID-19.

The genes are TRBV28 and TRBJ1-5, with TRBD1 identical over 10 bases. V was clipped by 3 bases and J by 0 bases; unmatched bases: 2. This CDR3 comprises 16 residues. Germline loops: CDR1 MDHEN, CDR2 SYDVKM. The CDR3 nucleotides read TGTGCCAGCAGTTTTAGGGACAGGGGTAGCAATCAGCCCCAGCATTTT. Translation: CASSFRDRGSNQPQHF.

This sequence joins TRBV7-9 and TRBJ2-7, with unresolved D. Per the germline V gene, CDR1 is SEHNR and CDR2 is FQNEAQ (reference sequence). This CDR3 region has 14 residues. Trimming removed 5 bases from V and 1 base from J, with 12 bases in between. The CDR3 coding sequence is TGTGCCAGCAGCCGATCCGGCGGTTCCTACGAGCAGTACTTC. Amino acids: CASSRSGGSYEQYF.

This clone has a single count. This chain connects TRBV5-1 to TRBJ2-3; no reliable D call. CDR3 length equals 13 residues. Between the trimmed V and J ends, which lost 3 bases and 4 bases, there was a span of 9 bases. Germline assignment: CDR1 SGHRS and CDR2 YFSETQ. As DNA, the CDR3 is TGCGCCAGCAGCTACCATCTATCAGATACGCAGTATTTT. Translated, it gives CASSYHLSDTQYF. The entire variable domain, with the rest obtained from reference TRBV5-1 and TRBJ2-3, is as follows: KAGVTQTPRYLIKTRGQQVTLSCSPISGHRSVSWYQQTPGQGLQFLFEYFSETQRNKGNFPGRFSGRQFSNSRSEMNVSTLELGDSALYLCASSYHLSDTQYFGPGTRLTVL.

CDR3 in DNA: TGTGCCAGCAGCGTTTCTAACAGGGGGCAAACAGATACGCAGTATTTT. It translates to CASSVSNRGQTDTQYF. The rearrangement joins TRBV9 to TRBJ2-3, with 9 bases matching TRBD1. This CDR3 spans 16 amino acids. Germline V lookup: CDR1 SGDLS, CDR2 YYNGEE. The V gene end was trimmed by 2 bases and the J gene end by 3 bases; junction bases not matched to a gene: 7.

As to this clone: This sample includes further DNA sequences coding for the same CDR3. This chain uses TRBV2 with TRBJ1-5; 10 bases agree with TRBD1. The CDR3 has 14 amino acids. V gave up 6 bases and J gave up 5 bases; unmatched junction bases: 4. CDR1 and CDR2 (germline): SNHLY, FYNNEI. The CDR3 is CASRVGTGDQPQHF. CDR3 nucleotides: TGTGCCAGCAGGGTGGGGACAGGGGATCAGCCCCAGCATTTT.

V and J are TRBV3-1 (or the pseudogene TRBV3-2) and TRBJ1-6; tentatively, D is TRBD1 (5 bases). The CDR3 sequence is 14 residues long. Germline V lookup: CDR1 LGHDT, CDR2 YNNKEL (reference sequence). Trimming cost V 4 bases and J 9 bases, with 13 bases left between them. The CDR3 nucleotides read TGTGCCAGCAGCCTTAGACACCAGGGTTCACCCCTCCACTTT. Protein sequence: CASSLRHQGSPLHF.

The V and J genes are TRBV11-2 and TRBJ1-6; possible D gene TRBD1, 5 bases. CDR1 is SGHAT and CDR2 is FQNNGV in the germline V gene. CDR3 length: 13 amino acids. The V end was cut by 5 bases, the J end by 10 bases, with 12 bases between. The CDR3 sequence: CASSGGSRSPLHF. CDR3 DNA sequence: TGTGCCAGCAGCGGGGGGAGTAGATCACCCCTCCACTTT.

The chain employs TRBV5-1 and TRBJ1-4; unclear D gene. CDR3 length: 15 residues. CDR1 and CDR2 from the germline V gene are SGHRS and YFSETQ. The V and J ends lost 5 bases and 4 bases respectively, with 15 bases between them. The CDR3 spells CASSPITAGNEKLFF. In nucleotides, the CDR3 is TGCGCCAGCAGTCCAATTACGGCGGGTAATGAAAAACTGTTTTTT.

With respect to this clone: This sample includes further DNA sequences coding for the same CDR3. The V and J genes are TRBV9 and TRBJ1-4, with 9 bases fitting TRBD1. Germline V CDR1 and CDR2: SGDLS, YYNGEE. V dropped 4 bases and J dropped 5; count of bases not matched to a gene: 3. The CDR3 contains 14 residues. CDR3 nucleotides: TGTGCCAGCAGCCCGACAGGGGGAAATGAAAAACTGTTTTTT. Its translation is CASSPTGGNEKLFF. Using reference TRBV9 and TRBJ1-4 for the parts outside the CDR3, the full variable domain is DSGVTQTPKHLITATGQRVTLRCSPRSGDLSVYWYQQSLDQGLQFLIQYYNGEERAKGNILERFSAQQFPDLHSELNLSSLELGDSALYFCASSPTGGNEKLFFGSGTQLSVL.

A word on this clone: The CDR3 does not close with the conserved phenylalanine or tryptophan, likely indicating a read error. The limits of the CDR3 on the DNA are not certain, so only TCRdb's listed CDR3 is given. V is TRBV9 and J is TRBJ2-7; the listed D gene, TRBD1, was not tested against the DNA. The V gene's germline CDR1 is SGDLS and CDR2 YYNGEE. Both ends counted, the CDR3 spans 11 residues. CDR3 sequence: CASIRWGRLHR.

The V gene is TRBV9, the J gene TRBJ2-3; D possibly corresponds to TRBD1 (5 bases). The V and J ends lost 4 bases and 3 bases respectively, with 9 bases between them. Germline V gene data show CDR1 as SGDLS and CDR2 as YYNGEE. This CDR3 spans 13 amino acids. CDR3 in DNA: TGTGCCAGCAGCCTCGACAGAACAGATACGCAGTATTTT. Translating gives CASSLDRTDTQYF.

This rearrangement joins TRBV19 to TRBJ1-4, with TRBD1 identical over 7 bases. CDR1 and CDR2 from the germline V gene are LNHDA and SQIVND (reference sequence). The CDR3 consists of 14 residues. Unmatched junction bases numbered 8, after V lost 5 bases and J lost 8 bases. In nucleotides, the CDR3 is TGTGCCAGTAGTGGTCAAGGGGGCGCCGAAAAACTGTTTTTT. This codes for CASSGQGGAEKLFF.

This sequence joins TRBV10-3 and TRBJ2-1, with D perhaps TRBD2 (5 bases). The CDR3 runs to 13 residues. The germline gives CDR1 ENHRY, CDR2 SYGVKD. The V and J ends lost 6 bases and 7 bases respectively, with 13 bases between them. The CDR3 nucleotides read TGTGCCATCAGGAGGACTGAAACTAATGAGCAGTTCTTC. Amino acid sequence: CAIRRTETNEQFF.

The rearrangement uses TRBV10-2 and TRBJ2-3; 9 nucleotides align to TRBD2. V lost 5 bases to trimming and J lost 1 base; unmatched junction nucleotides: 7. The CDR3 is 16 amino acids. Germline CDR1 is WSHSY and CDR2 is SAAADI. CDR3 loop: CASSLGGRAGTDTQYF. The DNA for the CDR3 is TGCGCCAGCAGTTTGGGCGGGAGGGCCGGCACAGATACGCAGTATTTT.

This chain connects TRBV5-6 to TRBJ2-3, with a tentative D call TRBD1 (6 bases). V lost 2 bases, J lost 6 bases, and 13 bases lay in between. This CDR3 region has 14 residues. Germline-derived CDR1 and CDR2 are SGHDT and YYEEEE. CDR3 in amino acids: CASSLGTLGDTQYF. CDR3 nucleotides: TGTGCCAGCAGCTTAGGGACATTGGGGGATACGCAGTATTTT.